This is a list of T cell receptor beta chains from one sample in a study of blood T cell repertoires in COVID-19. TCRdb's copy holds only in-frame clones and misses some; the assay was immunoSEQ multiplex PCR. The table shows fewer than 100,000 clones, with 70% to 90% occurring only once. Sample: peripheral blood. The receptors here all came from a man aged 70-80 years with acute or convalescent COVID-19. Both conserved end residues are part of each CDR3. The D gene is left open where the match is weak. The size entry is marked missing in some rows and otherwise reads once, few, many or a size class.

d_call | cdr3_length | j_call | v_call | clone_size | cdr3_nt | cdr3_aa
- | 13 | TRBJ1-3 | TRBV5-8 | - | TGTGCCAGCAGCTTGTTAGTTCGGGGTACCATATATTTT | CASSLLVRGTIYF
TRBD1 | 18 | TRBJ1-5 | TRBV4-1 | - | TGCGCCAGCAGCCCTAGTGAGATGACAGGGATAAGCAATCAGCCCCAGCATTTT | CASSPSEMTGISNQPQHF
- | 13 | TRBJ1-1 | TRBV11-2 | - | TGTGCCAGCAGCTTAGGGAGGAACACTGAAGCTTTCTTT | CASSLGRNTEAFF
TRBD2 | 15 | TRBJ2-1 | TRBV30 | - | TGTGCCTGGAGTGCGGGACTACCAGTTTTGGATGAGCAGTTCTTC | CAWSAGLPVLDEQFF
- | 14 | TRBJ2-4 | TRBV5-1 | - | TGCGCCAGCAGCCTATCGGGAAGAGGCAACATTCAGTACTTC | CASSLSGRGNIQYF
- | 16 | TRBJ2-2 | TRBV5-1 | - | TGCGCCAGCAGCTTGGGGACAGACGCGAACACCGGGGAGCTGTTTTTT | CASSLGTDANTGELFF
TRBD1 | 17 | TRBJ1-2 | TRBV4-1 | - | TGCGCCAGCAGCCAAGATCCACGACAGGGGCAAAACTATGGCTACACCTTC | CASSQDPRQGQNYGYTF
TRBD2 | 15 | TRBJ2-3 | TRBV2 | - | TGTGCCAGCAGGCCACCGGGGGGGAGCACAGATACGCAGTATTTT | CASRPPGGSTDTQYF
- | 14 | TRBJ2-2 | TRBV9 | - | TGTGCCAGCAGCGCCCTTTCATTAGAGGGGGAGCTGTTTTTT | CASSALSLEGELFF
- | 16 | TRBJ2-1 | TRBV7-7 | - | TGTGCTAGCAGCTTAGGGGGGGGTCCCCGGGGCAATGAGCAGTTCTTC | CASSLGGGPRGNEQFF
- | 15 | TRBJ2-7 | TRBV9 | once | TGTGCCAGCAGCGTAGTGGCAGGCTCCGCCGCCGAGCAGTACTTC | CASSVVAGSAAEQYF
TRBD2 | 16 | TRBJ2-1 | TRBV5-5 | - | TGTGCCAGCAGCGGAGGAGCCGGGACTAGACCTCCTGAGCAGTTCTTC | CASSGGAGTRPPEQFF
- | 15 | TRBJ2-2 | TRBV11-2 | - | TGTGCCAGCAGCTTAACAGGAGGGCACACCGGGGAGCTGTTTTTT | CASSLTGGHTGELFF
TRBD1 | 17 | TRBJ1-5 | TRBV4-2 | - | TGTGCCAGCAGCCAAGGGACAGGGACGCTGCAAGGTCAGCCCCAGCATTTT | CASSQGTGTLQGQPQHF
- | 13 | TRBJ2-1 | TRBV28 | - | TGTGCCAGCAGCGAGGGACAATCCAATGAGCAGTTCTTC | CASSEGQSNEQFF
TRBD1 | 15 | TRBJ2-5 | TRBV7-9 | - | TGTGCCAGCAGCTTACTGACAGGGGCCGGGGAGACCCAGTACTTC | CASSLLTGAGETQYF